One and the same sample provided the 18 T cell receptor beta chains below, sequenced in a study of PD-1 blockade in classical Hodgkin lymphoma. Here immunoSEQ multiplex PCR was the method, and the copy in TCRdb shows in-frame clones only, minus some. The table has 21,000 or so clones, approximately 85% seen once; the top ten hold 10% to 15%. Time point: cycle 4 day 1 (C4D1), after more than five weeks of nivolumab. Each of the patients experienced relapse following autologous stem cell transplantation, and their brentuximab vedotin exposure differed. Sequencing used peripheral blood mononuclear cells (PBMCs), obtained before the fourth cycle of nivolumab. All receptors derive from a human donor with classical Hodgkin lymphoma.

The rearrangement joins TRBV9 to TRBJ2-3; D might be TRBD1 or TRBD2, each matching 6 bases. CDR3 length: 18 residues. The V end was cut by 3 bases, the J end by 1 base, with 21 bases between. CDR1 is SGDLS and CDR2 is YYNGEE in the germline V gene. The CDR3 protein is CASSAPHQGTPGTDTQYF. The CDR3 coding sequence is TGTGCCAGCAGCGCTCCACATCAGGGGACTCCGGGCACAGATACGCAGTATTTT.

The gene calls are TRBV6-6 and TRBJ2-1; no clear D gene. The germline CDR1 and CDR2 sequences are MNHNY and SVGAGI (reference sequence). The V end lost 2 bases, the J end lost 0 bases, and 8 bases lay between the germline ends. This CDR3 contains 15 residues. The CDR3 DNA sequence: TGTGCCAGCAGTTACGAGGCTAGCTCCTACAATGAGCAGTTCTTC. Translated, it gives CASSYEASSYNEQFF.

For the CDR3, the DNA is TGTGCCAGCAGTTTCGCCGGACAGGGCAATCAGCCCCAGCATTTT. This codes for CASSFAGQGNQPQHF. The V and J genes are TRBV27 and TRBJ1-5, with TRBD1 matching 7 bases. V shed 3 bases, J shed 2 bases, and the junction held 4 bases outside the gene matches. Germline V gives CDR1 MNHEY, CDR2 SMNVEV (reference sequence). The CDR3 runs to 15 residues.

This chain links TRBV11-2 with TRBJ2-7, with D possibly TRBD2 on 7 matching bases. Germline CDR1 is SGHAT and CDR2 is FQNNGV. This CDR3 spans 16 amino acids. V lost 0 bases to trimming and J lost 11 bases, with 23 bases between them. CDR3 sequence (DNA): TGTGCCAGCAGCTTAGATCATTGGGGGGGGGCCGCGTCGGAGTACTTC. It codes for CASSLDHWGGAASEYF.

By its share, this clone is large (0.1 to 1%). V usage is TRBV11-2 and J usage is TRBJ2-7; the match to TRBD2 covers 7 bases. The trim removed 0 bases at V and 4 bases at J, leaving 9 bases unmatched. CDR3 length equals 16 residues. Germline assignment: CDR1 SGHAT and CDR2 FQNNGV. CDR3 sequence reads: CASSLDYERGIYEQYF. CDR3 sequence (DNA): TGTGCCAGCAGCTTAGATTACGAGCGGGGTATTTACGAGCAGTACTTC.

The V call is TRBV6-4, the J call TRBJ2-2; D uncertain. V shed 6 bases and J shed 4 bases, with 9 bases lying between them. Germline CDR1 is MRHNA and CDR2 is SNTAGT. This CDR3 region has 13 residues. The CDR3 sequence: CASRPTATGELFF. The CDR3 DNA follows: TGTGCCAGCAGGCCAACAGCCACCGGGGAGCTGTTTTTT.

The gene calls are TRBV5-1 and TRBJ2-7; D unclear. Trimming left V 3 bases short and J 1 base short, with 8 bases between. Germline V gives CDR1 SGHRS, CDR2 YFSETQ. The length of the CDR3 is 13 residues. In DNA, the CDR3 is TGCGCCAGCAGCTGGACCTCATCCTACGAGCAGTACTTC. Protein sequence: CASSWTSSYEQYF.

The chain combines TRBV28 with TRBJ1-1; tentative D call: TRBD1 (5 bases). This CDR3 contains 15 residues. CDR1 is MDHEN, CDR2 SYDVKM, per germline. The V end lost 1 base, the J end lost 4 bases, and 13 bases lay between the germline ends. CDR3 region: CASSLSGHTRTEAFF. CDR3 in DNA: TGTGCCAGCAGTTTATCAGGGCATACTCGCACTGAAGCTTTCTTT.

The chain carries TRBV4-3 and TRBJ1-1; D call uncertain. V was cut by 0 bases and J by 11 bases, with 16 bases left in between. Germline CDR1 is LGHNA and CDR2 is YSLEER. The CDR3 sequence is 14 residues long. The CDR3 loop is CASSQEAGSKRAFF. As DNA, the CDR3 is TGCGCCAGCAGCCAAGAAGCGGGGTCAAAGAGGGCTTTCTTT.

CDR3 in DNA: TGTGCCAGCAGCGTAGCCCCACAGGGGGAGCAGTACTTC. Its protein is CASSVAPQGEQYF. The chain is built from TRBV9 and TRBJ2-7, with TRBD1 matching 7 bases. V lost 0 bases, J lost 7 bases, and 4 bases stayed unmatched. CDR3 size: 13 residues. Germline values: CDR1 SGDLS, CDR2 YYNGEE.

This CDR3 reads CASSLPGGNGNTIYF. The CDR3 nucleotides read TGTGCCAGCAGCTTACCGGGGGGTAACGGAAACACCATATATTTT. V gene TRBV7-3 combines with J gene TRBJ1-3, with a tentative D call TRBD1 (5 bases). The CDR3 is made up of 15 amino acids. CDR1 SGHTA and CDR2 FQGTGA come from the germline V gene. The V gene lost 2 bases and the J gene lost 4 bases, with 12 bases spanning the gap.

V and J are TRBV6-6 and TRBJ1-5, with TRBD1 matching over 7 bases. This CDR3 comprises 15 residues. CDR1 and CDR2 from the germline V gene are MNHNY and SVGAGI (reference sequence). V gave up 5 bases and J gave up 1 base; unmatched junction bases: 5. The CDR3 loop is CASSRGQTSNQPQHF. CDR3 DNA sequence: TGTGCCAGCAGTCGGGGACAGACAAGCAATCAGCCCCAGCATTTT.

The chain joins TRBV7-9 to TRBJ2-7, with TRBD1 identical over 9 bases. The J segment lost 7 bases and the V segment lost 3 bases, leaving 10 bases of the junction unmatched. This CDR3 has 15 amino acids. Germline CDR1 and CDR2: SEHNR and FQNEAQ (reference sequence). The CDR3 here is CASSFVWDRVREQYF. Written as DNA, the CDR3 is TGTGCCAGCAGCTTTGTGTGGGACAGGGTCCGAGAGCAGTACTTC.

This chain links TRBV7-6 with TRBJ2-7, with 7 bases aligning to TRBD1. The trim removed 1 base at V and 0 bases at J, leaving 6 bases unmatched. CDR1 and CDR2 from the germline V gene are SGHVS and FNYEAQ. This CDR3 has 16 amino acids. The DNA of the CDR3 is TGTGCCAGCAGCTTAGGTCTTGGACAGGCCTCCTACGAGCAGTACTTC. Its translation: CASSLGLGQASYEQYF.

About this clone itself: At one end the junction does not follow the germline gene, possibly because of a read error. The V and J genes are TRBV9 and TRBJ2-2; 12 bases line up with TRBD2. Germline assignment: CDR1 SGDLS and CDR2 YYNGEE. The CDR3 runs to 16 residues. The CDR3 spells CASSVDPSGRVGGLFF. CDR3 coding DNA: TGTGCCAGCAGCGTAGACCCTAGCGGGAGGGTCGGGGGGCTGTTTTTT.

This rearrangement joins TRBV6-5 to TRBJ2-7, with 9 bases identical to TRBD1. Trimming removed 2 bases from V and 12 bases from J; junction bases left unmatched: 8. The CDR3 spans 13 residues. Per germline, CDR1 MNHEY and CDR2 SVGAGI. The CDR3 bases are TGTGCCAGCAGTTACCGGGACAGGGCCCTGCGGTACTTC. Translation: CASSYRDRALRYF.

This sequence joins TRBV30 and TRBJ2-7; no clear D gene. The V gene's germline CDR1 is GTSNPN and CDR2 SVGIG (reference sequence). CDR3 size: 15 residues. V dropped 2 bases and J dropped 0 bases, with 14 bases sitting between them. In nucleotides, the CDR3 is TGTGCCTGGAGTTGGGGAAGGGCTCCCTCCTACGAGCAGTACTTC. This codes for CAWSWGRAPSYEQYF.

The chain is built from TRBV5-1 and TRBJ1-3; no definite D call. V dropped 8 bases and J dropped 0 bases, with 9 bases sitting between them. The CDR3 is 13 amino acids. CDR1 and CDR2 (germline): SGHRS, YFSETQ. This chain's CDR3 is CASRLSSGNTIYF. The CDR3 DNA sequence: TGCGCCAGTCGGCTGAGCTCTGGAAACACCATATATTTT.